The rows below give T cell receptor beta chains drawn from one sample of a study of cytomegalovirus exposure and HLA in healthy donors. Profiling relied on immunoSEQ multiplex PCR, and the TCRdb table lists in-frame clones only, not all of them. This sample carries some 120,000 clones, 79% of them seen once, and the ten largest clones take approximately 2%. The sample was PBMCs. All receptors come from a man aged 18 to 29 in good health and CMV-seronegative. CDR3s include the opening cysteine and the closing phenylalanine or tryptophan. The order of the fields is D gene, clone size, J gene, V gene, CDR3 protein, CDR3 DNA. A D gene is named only where the DNA matches it firmly. Size is omitted from some rows. Given values are once, few, many or a class for expanded clones.

D: TRBD1; size: .; J: TRBJ2-1; V: TRBV20-1; CDR3: CTGDSYNEQFF; DNA: TGCACAGGGGACAGTTACAATGAGCAGTTCTTC
D: TRBD2; size: .; J: TRBJ2-1; V: TRBV11-2; CDR3: CASSLGVSGRASNEQFF; DNA: TGTGCCAGCAGCTTAGGCGTTAGCGGGAGGGCCTCCAATGAGCAGTTCTTC
D: TRBD1; size: .; J: TRBJ1-5; V: TRBV9; CDR3: CASSGTGGNQPQHF; DNA: TGTGCCAGCTCGGGGACAGGGGGCAATCAGCCCCAGCATTTT
D: TRBD1; size: .; J: TRBJ2-7; V: TRBV18; CDR3: CASSPDRVSDEQYF; DNA: TGTGCCAGCTCACCGGACAGGGTTAGCGACGAGCAGTACTTC
D: .; size: few; J: TRBJ2-1; V: TRBV6-4; CDR3: CASSDSETDSYNEQFF; DNA: TGTGCCAGCAGTGACTCCGAAACAGACTCCTACAATGAGCAGTTCTTC
D: TRBD2; size: .; J: TRBJ2-1; V: TRBV29-1; CDR3: CSVPRTSGSNNEQFF; DNA: TGCAGCGTTCCAAGGACTAGCGGGAGTAACAATGAGCAGTTCTTC
D: .; size: .; J: TRBJ2-3; V: TRBV9; CDR3: CASSAPQAYADTQYF; DNA: TGTGCCAGCAGCGCCCCCCAGGCGTACGCAGATACGCAGTATTTT
D: .; size: once; J: TRBJ2-7; V: TRBV5-4; CDR3: CASSFPEGAREQYF; DNA: TGTGCCAGCAGCTTCCCGGAGGGCGCACGCGAGCAGTACTTC
D: .; size: .; J: TRBJ2-5; V: TRBV15; CDR3: CATSRDLTRTETQYF; DNA: TGTGCCACCAGCAGAGATTTGACAAGAACGGAGACCCAGTACTTC
D: TRBD1; size: .; J: TRBJ1-1; V: TRBV19; CDR3: CASRKKTGGSVNTEAFF; DNA: TGTGCCAGTAGAAAGAAGACAGGGGGTTCGGTGAACACTGAAGCTTTCTTT
D: .; size: once; J: TRBJ2-7; V: TRBV28; CDR3: CASNSGDYEQYF; DNA: TGTGCCAGCAACTCCGGGGACTACGAGCAGTACTTC
D: TRBD1; size: .; J: TRBJ2-7; V: TRBV7-9; CDR3: CASSFAGTGGYEQYF; DNA: TGTGCCAGCAGCTTCGCCGGGACAGGGGGATACGAGCAGTACTTC
D: TRBD2; size: .; J: TRBJ2-3; V: TRBV4-1; CDR3: CASSHGKTSGTDADTQYF; DNA: TGCGCCAGCAGCCATGGGAAAACTAGCGGTACAGACGCAGATACGCAGTATTTT
D: TRBD2; size: .; J: TRBJ2-1; V: TRBV5-8; CDR3: CASSLGLAGNNEQFF; DNA: TGTGCCAGCAGCTTGGGGCTAGCGGGAAACAATGAGCAGTTCTTC
D: .; size: once; J: TRBJ1-6; V: TRBV7-9; CDR3: CASSIDRYNSPLHF; DNA: TGTGCCAGCAGCATCGACAGGTACAATTCACCCCTCCACTTT
D: .; size: .; J: TRBJ1-1; V: TRBV30; CDR3: CAWSAGIGTEAFF; DNA: TGTGCCTGGAGTGCGGGTATTGGGACTGAAGCTTTCTTT
D: .; size: .; J: TRBJ2-3; V: TRBV19; CDR3: CASHGSTDTQYF; DNA: TGTGCCAGTCACGGGAGCACAGATACGCAGTATTTT
D: TRBD2; size: .; J: TRBJ2-1; V: TRBV2; CDR3: CASEAGTSGSNEQFF; DNA: TGTGCCAGCGAGGCCGGGACTAGCGGGAGCAATGAGCAGTTCTTC
D: TRBD1; size: .; J: TRBJ2-5; V: TRBV18; CDR3: CASSPRRGQETQYF; DNA: TGTGCCAGCTCACCCCGCAGGGGGCAAGAGACCCAGTACTTC
D: TRBD2; size: .; J: TRBJ2-1; V: TRBV4-1; CDR3: CASSQVPRGTVLVLAGYNEQFF; DNA: TGCGCCAGCAGCCAAGTGCCAAGGGGTACCGTTTTAGTACTAGCGGGTTACAATGAGCAGTTCTTC
D: TRBD2; size: few; J: TRBJ2-3; V: TRBV11-1; CDR3: CASSTLGGVAALYTDTQYF; DNA: TGTGCCAGCAGCACTCTGGGGGGGGTAGCGGCATTATACACAGATACGCAGTATTTT
D: .; size: .; J: TRBJ2-1; V: TRBV7-2; CDR3: CASSYSPQGEQFF; DNA: TGTGCCAGCAGCTACTCCCCTCAGGGTGAGCAGTTCTTC
D: .; size: .; J: TRBJ2-7; V: TRBV30; CDR3: CAWSQDRSYEQYF; DNA: TGTGCCTGGAGTCAAGACAGGTCCTACGAGCAGTACTTC
D: .; size: .; J: TRBJ1-4; V: TRBV7-9; CDR3: CASSPWTTLNEKLFF; DNA: TGTGCCAGCAGCCCGTGGACAACCCTTAATGAAAAACTGTTTTTT
D: .; size: .; J: TRBJ1-2; V: TRBV27; CDR3: CASSLSRGSNYGYTF; DNA: TGTGCCAGCAGTTTATCAAGGGGATCTAACTATGGCTACACCTTC
D: TRBD2; size: .; J: TRBJ2-1; V: TRBV30; CDR3: CAWSGVAGNEQFF; DNA: TGTGCCTGGAGTGGAGTAGCGGGAAATGAGCAGTTCTTC
D: TRBD2; size: .; J: TRBJ2-5; V: TRBV19; CDR3: CASSIYPGTTKETQYF; DNA: TGTGCCAGTAGTATCTACCCCGGGACTACTAAAGAGACCCAGTACTTC
D: TRBD2; size: .; J: TRBJ2-1; V: TRBV5-1; CDR3: CASNLTPGGTYNEQFF; DNA: TGCGCCAGCAACCTGACCCCCGGGGGGACCTACAATGAGCAGTTCTTC
D: .; size: .; J: TRBJ2-5; V: TRBV27; CDR3: CASSPTPRTKDSQETQYF; DNA: TGTGCCAGCAGTCCGACCCCACGGACGAAGGACAGTCAAGAGACCCAGTACTTC
D: .; size: .; J: TRBJ2-1; V: TRBV21-1; CDR3: CASTAKRKTSGYNEQFF; DNA: TGTGCCAGCACCGCCAAGAGAAAGACTAGCGGGTACAATGAGCAGTTCTTC
D: TRBD2; size: .; J: TRBJ2-7; V: TRBV6-1; CDR3: CASSGVLSYEQYF; DNA: TGTGCGTCTAGCGGGGTCCTCTCCTACGAGCAGTACTTC
D: .; size: .; J: TRBJ2-7; V: TRBV2; CDR3: CASREQGYAYEQYF; DNA: TGTGCCAGCAGAGAACAGGGATATGCCTACGAGCAGTACTTC
D: .; size: .; J: TRBJ2-3; V: TRBV25-1; CDR3: CASSTILDKQYF; DNA: TGTGCCAGCAGCACAATACTTGACAAGCAGTATTTT
D: .; size: .; J: TRBJ2-4; V: TRBV10-3; CDR3: CAIRPDTLAKNIQYF; DNA: TGTGCCATCAGACCTGACACCCTAGCCAAAAACATTCAATACTTC
D: .; size: few; J: TRBJ1-4; V: TRBV4-2; CDR3: CASSQDHGTTHEKLFF; DNA: TGTGCCAGCAGCCAAGATCATGGCACCACGCATGAAAAACTGTTTTTT
D: TRBD1; size: .; J: TRBJ1-2; V: TRBV14; CDR3: CASSQAGTGYGYTF; DNA: TGTGCCAGCAGCCAAGCCGGGACAGGCTATGGCTACACCTTC
D: .; size: .; J: TRBJ1-1; V: TRBV5-1; CDR3: CASSLTQGNTEAFF; DNA: TGCGCCAGCAGCTTGACCCAGGGGAACACTGAAGCTTTCTTT
D: .; size: .; J: TRBJ1-1; V: TRBV30; CDR3: CAWGKGGATEAFF; DNA: TGTGCCTGGGGGAAGGGAGGGGCTACTGAAGCTTTCTTT
D: .; size: .; J: TRBJ1-3; V: TRBV5-4; CDR3: CASSLNSGNTIYF; DNA: TGTGCCAGCAGCCTAAACTCTGGAAACACCATATATTTT
D: TRBD2; size: .; J: TRBJ2-3; V: TRBV27; CDR3: CASRTSLSTDTQYF; DNA: TGTGCCAGCAGGACTAGCCTTAGCACAGATACGCAGTATTTT
D: TRBD2; size: .; J: TRBJ2-3; V: TRBV28; CDR3: CASSFGGSTDTQYF; DNA: TGTGCCAGCAGTTTCGGGGGGAGCACAGATACGCAGTATTTT
D: TRBD1; size: .; J: TRBJ1-1; V: TRBV27; CDR3: CASSSWTGPNTEAFF; DNA: TGTGCCAGCAGTTCCTGGACAGGCCCGAACACTGAAGCTTTCTTT
D: TRBD2; size: .; J: TRBJ2-1; V: TRBV6-4; CDR3: CASSPSGSISYNEQFF; DNA: TGTGCCAGCAGTCCTAGCGGGAGTATATCCTACAATGAGCAGTTCTTC
D: .; size: .; J: TRBJ2-2; V: TRBV7-9; CDR3: CASSISLDSDAGELFF; DNA: TGTGCCAGCAGCATATCTTTAGACAGTGACGCCGGGGAGCTGTTTTTT
D: TRBD1; size: .; J: TRBJ1-3; V: TRBV18; CDR3: CASSPTTGGEGNTIYF; DNA: TGTGCCAGCTCACCAACGACAGGGGGCGAAGGAAACACCATATATTTT
D: .; size: once; J: TRBJ1-4; V: TRBV20-1; CDR3: CSARDSGGLFF; DNA: TGCAGTGCTAGAGATTCAGGCGGGCTGTTTTTT
D: .; size: .; J: TRBJ1-2; V: TRBV5-8; CDR3: CASSLGPGADGYTF; DNA: TGTGCCAGCAGCTTGGGCCCAGGGGCGGATGGCTACACCTTC
D: .; size: .; J: TRBJ1-1; V: TRBV27; CDR3: CASSLLANRVHTEAFF; DNA: TGTGCCAGCAGTTTGTTGGCCAACAGGGTTCACACTGAAGCTTTCTTT
D: .; size: .; J: TRBJ2-3; V: TRBV7-9; CDR3: CASSLGSGYTDTQYF; DNA: TGTGCCAGCAGCTTAGGTTCCGGGTACACAGATACGCAGTATTTT
D: TRBD2; size: .; J: TRBJ2-5; V: TRBV4-2; CDR3: CASSQDREGQETQYF; DNA: TGTGCCAGCAGCCAAGATCGGGAGGGCCAAGAGACCCAGTACTTC
D: .; size: .; J: TRBJ2-1; V: TRBV28; CDR3: CASSLTVLEPADEQFF; DNA: TGTGCCAGCAGTTTAACGGTGCTAGAACCGGCAGATGAGCAGTTCTTC
D: TRBD1; size: .; J: TRBJ2-7; V: TRBV4-1; CDR3: CASSQGQGISYEQYF; DNA: TGCGCCAGCAGCCAAGGACAGGGTATCTCCTACGAGCAGTACTTC
D: TRBD1; size: .; J: TRBJ1-1; V: TRBV18; CDR3: CASSGTANTEAFF; DNA: TGTGCCAGCTCTGGGACAGCGAACACTGAAGCTTTCTTT
D: .; size: few; J: TRBJ1-5; V: TRBV6-5; CDR3: CASSYPGQPQHF; DNA: TGTGCCAGCAGTTACCCCGGTCAGCCCCAGCATTTT
D: TRBD2; size: few; J: TRBJ2-3; V: TRBV4-2; CDR3: CASSQEGSGSWSDTQYF; DNA: TGTGCCAGCAGCCAAGAGGGAAGCGGGAGTTGGTCAGATACGCAGTATTTT
D: TRBD2; size: .; J: TRBJ2-3; V: TRBV9; CDR3: CASSAGGSTDTQYF; DNA: TGTGCCAGCAGCGCGGGAGGAAGCACAGATACGCAGTATTTT
D: .; size: .; J: TRBJ2-1; V: TRBV27; CDR3: CASSLLGDTSYNEQFF; DNA: TGTGCCAGCAGTTTGTTAGGGGACACCTCCTACAATGAGCAGTTCTTC
D: .; size: once; J: TRBJ2-2; V: TRBV7-6; CDR3: CASSLALNTGELFF; DNA: TGTGCCAGCAGCTTAGCCCTGAACACCGGGGAGCTGTTTTTT
D: .; size: once; J: TRBJ2-4; V: TRBV10-2; CDR3: CAGTGSDLNIQYF; DNA: TGCGCCGGTACAGGGAGCGACCTAAACATTCAGTACTTC
D: TRBD1; size: .; J: TRBJ1-5; V: TRBV19; CDR3: CASSDRVRNQPQHF; DNA: TGTGCCAGTAGTGACAGGGTTAGGAATCAGCCCCAGCATTTT